The present TCR beta chain was sequenced within a study of T cells in Graves' hyperthyroidism and ophthalmopathy. The CDR3 has 14 amino acids. Germline CDR1 reads MNHEY; CDR2 reads SVGAGI. V lost 6 bases, J lost 1 base, and 12 bases lay in between. Using RNA transcripts as the source, TCR beta CDR3 regions were amplified. TCR CDR3 regions were first amplified by RT-PCR with HTBI primers. TCRdb ran MiXCR on the multiplex PCR reads and lists one entry per CDR3 protein. The sample carries roughly 740,000 distinct CDR3 sequences, about a sixth recorded once. Orbital computed tomography and thyroid ultrasound, together with serum TRAb and thyroxine and clinical symptoms, were used for diagnoses.

The sequencing input was blood. V usage is TRBV6-5 and J usage is TRBJ1-1, with D tentatively TRBD1 (5 bases). The TCR sequence derives from a man in his late teens or twenties with Graves' hyperthyroidism. For the CDR3, the DNA is TGTGCCAGCAGGGTGGGGGAGGCGAACACTGAAGCTTTCTTT. Translated: CASRVGEANTEAFF.